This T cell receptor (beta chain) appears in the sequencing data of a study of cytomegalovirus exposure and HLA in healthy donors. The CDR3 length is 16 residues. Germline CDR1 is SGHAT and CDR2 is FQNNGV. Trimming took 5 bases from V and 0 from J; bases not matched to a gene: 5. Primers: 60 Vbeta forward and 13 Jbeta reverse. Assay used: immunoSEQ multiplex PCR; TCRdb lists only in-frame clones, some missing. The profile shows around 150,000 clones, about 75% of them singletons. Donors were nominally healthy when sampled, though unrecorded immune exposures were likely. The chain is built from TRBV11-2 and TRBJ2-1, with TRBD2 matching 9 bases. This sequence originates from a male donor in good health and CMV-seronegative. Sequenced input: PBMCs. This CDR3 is CASSNSRGGSYNEQFF. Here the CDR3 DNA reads TGTGCCAGCAGCAATTCGCGGGGGGGCTCCTACAATGAGCAGTTCTTC.